This TCR beta chain is drawn from a study of T-cell memory formation after mild COVID-19. Each CDR3 protein is one row after TCRdb ran MiXCR on the 5' RACE reads. The repertoire includes some 160,000 distinct CDR3 sequences, over 10% of them detected once, and roughly 3.3% sits in the top ten. Germline V gene sequence: CDR1 SGDLS, CDR2 YYNGEE. J gave up 0 bases and V 0 bases, and 5 bases lay outside the gene matches. The CDR3 is made up of 18 amino acids. The clonotype comes from a man between 18 and 35 years old who had mild COVID-19 (a few samples of this study predate the infection). Cell type and time point are not known. This chain links TRBV9 with TRBJ2-6; 8 positions match TRBD2. Sequenced: PBMCs or a T cell subset sorted from them (not recorded which). For the CDR3, the DNA is TGTGCCAGCAGCGTAGATCGGGGGGGACCCTCTGGGGCCAACGTCCTGACTTTC. Translating gives CASSVDRGGPSGANVLTF.